Listed below are T cell receptor beta chains from one sample, sequenced in a study of blood T cell repertoires in COVID-19. Data came from immunoSEQ multiplex PCR; TCRdb stores just in-frame clones and leaves some out. The sample has about 250,000 clones; 86% are singletons. The sample was peripheral blood. The receptors stem from a woman between 25 and 40 years old with active or convalescent COVID-19. CDR3s leave out the opening cysteine and the closing phenylalanine or tryptophan. Fields, in order: CDR3 protein, J gene, D gene, V gene. D genes are given only for firm matches.

SVVPEGATEAF TRBJ1-1 NA TRBV29-1
ASSLEGGAGELF TRBJ2-2 NA TRBV3-1/TRBV3-2
ASSSQVQRGAPEAQY TRBJ2-3 TRBD2 TRBV7-2
ASSEFGTSGWREQY TRBJ2-7 TRBD2 TRBV6-1
ASSRSGNTGELF TRBJ2-2 NA TRBV7-2
ASSPGGFDEKLF TRBJ1-4 NA TRBV5-1
AWGDRGITGELF TRBJ2-2 TRBD1 TRBV30
AWSGKGGTDEQY TRBJ2-7 NA TRBV30
ASRSRDRVGQPQH TRBJ1-5 TRBD1 TRBV2
ASSYSFPNNEQF TRBJ2-1 NA TRBV6-2/TRBV6-3
ASSLGKGAGDTGELF TRBJ2-2 TRBD1 TRBV7-9
ASSRQGDNSPLH TRBJ1-6 TRBD1 TRBV18
ASSLLAEVSGEQY TRBJ2-7 TRBD2 TRBV5-5
ASSPPRTVNSTDTQY TRBJ2-3 NA TRBV18
ATSDPARGLVDGYT TRBJ1-2 TRBD1 TRBV24-1
AWSISPGGLDGYT TRBJ1-2 TRBD1 TRBV30
AWSLRGFGGYT TRBJ1-2 NA TRBV30
ATSDGQGPNEKLF TRBJ1-4 NA TRBV24-1
ASSREGVSYEQY TRBJ2-7 TRBD2 TRBV19
SVDSGEWGLNTIY TRBJ1-3 NA TRBV29-1
ASSFRSDWRNGYT TRBJ1-2 NA TRBV5-6
ASGAVNTGELF TRBJ2-2 NA TRBV7-3
ASSVGEGTGGYSNQPQH TRBJ1-5 TRBD1 TRBV9
ASSSDSNTEAF TRBJ1-1 NA TRBV18
ATSGFRDYGYT TRBJ1-2 NA TRBV15
ASSQALGQGRTEAF TRBJ1-1 TRBD1 TRBV4-2
ATSDGGFNTEAF TRBJ1-1 NA TRBV15
ASSPTGTRDGYT TRBJ1-2 NA TRBV27
ASSARSARTNSPLH TRBJ1-6 NA TRBV2
ASSLLRDTGELF TRBJ2-2 NA TRBV7-2